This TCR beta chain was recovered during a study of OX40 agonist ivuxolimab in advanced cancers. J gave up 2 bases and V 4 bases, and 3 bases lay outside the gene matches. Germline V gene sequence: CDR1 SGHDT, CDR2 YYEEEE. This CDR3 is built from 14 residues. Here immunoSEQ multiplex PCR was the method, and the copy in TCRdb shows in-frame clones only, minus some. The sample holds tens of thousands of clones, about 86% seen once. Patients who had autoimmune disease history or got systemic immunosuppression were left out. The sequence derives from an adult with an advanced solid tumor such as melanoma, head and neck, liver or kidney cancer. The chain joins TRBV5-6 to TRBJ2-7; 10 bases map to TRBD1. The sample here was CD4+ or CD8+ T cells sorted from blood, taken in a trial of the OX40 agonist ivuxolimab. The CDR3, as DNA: TGTGCCAGCAGCCCCGGGACAGGGGCCTACGAGCAGTACTTC. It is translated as CASSPGTGAYEQYF.